This T cell receptor beta chain was sequenced for a study of identical twins. This clonotype was recorded many times. The CDR3 is 13 amino acids. The V and J ends lost 4 bases and 7 bases, in that order; junction bases with no gene match: 3. Looked up from germline, CDR1 is SQVTM and CDR2 is ANQGSEA. A single record per CDR3 protein comes from TCRdb applying MiXCR to the 5' RACE reads. The table shows a few hundred thousand distinct CDR3 sequences, with more than 9% occurring only once. The same data also went into a second study, on yellow fever vaccine responses in identical twins.

The rearrangement joins TRBV29-1 to TRBJ1-6; 8 nucleotides align to TRBD1. This TCR was recovered from a woman aged 18-30 years in good health. The sequencing sample was made of PBMCs. CDR3 coding DNA: TGCAGCGTTGGGACAGGGTTGAATTCACCCCTCCACTTT. It translates to CSVGTGLNSPLHF.